This section outlines one T cell receptor (beta chain) sequence together with its context. Survey-level immunoSEQ sequencing profiled the TCR beta repertoire. Profiled with immunoSEQ multiplex PCR; TCRdb holds only in-frame clones, not every one. Counted here are some 68,000 clones, around 93% occurring once; the ten biggest clones make up roughly 4%. This CDR3 is 15 amino acids long. The V end was cut by 5 bases, the J end by 2 bases, with 13 bases between. Per the germline V gene, CDR1 is SGHTA and CDR2 is FQGNSA. Sequenced: PBMCs. The sequence was collected from a man aged 35 to 55 with rheumatoid arthritis. The chain uses TRBV7-2 and TRBJ2-1; a weak D match, TRBD2 (6 bases). The DNA of the CDR3 is TGTGCCAGCAGCCCGAGCGGGCCGACCTACAATGAGCAGTTCTTC. Protein: CASSPSGPTYNEQFF.